Listed below are T cell receptor beta chains from one sample, sequenced in a study of early T cells in non-severe SARS-CoV-2 infection. One entry per CDR3 protein, called by TCRdb with MiXCR from the 5' RACE reads. Of some 80,000 distinct CDR3 sequences listed, about an eighth are singletons. Sequenced: whole blood. Source of these receptors: an adult who was a healthcare worker with PCR-confirmed SARS-CoV-2 infection or an uninfected control (not recorded which). Both conserved end residues are part of each CDR3. The order of the fields is D gene, J gene, clone size, V gene, CDR3 protein, CDR3 DNA. A D gene is named only where the DNA matches it firmly. A clone size is listed for some rows: how often the clone was seen (once, few, many), or a class if it is expanded.

D: NA
J: TRBJ2-7
size: few
V: TRBV27
CDR3: CASRGFREQYF
DNA: TGTGCCAGCAGGGGGTTTCGGGAGCAGTACTTC

D: TRBD2
J: TRBJ2-7
size: NA
V: TRBV5-1
CDR3: CASSPLWLAGASYEQYF
DNA: TGCGCCAGCAGCCCTTTGTGGCTAGCGGGGGCGTCCTACGAGCAGTACTTC

D: NA
J: TRBJ2-2
size: few
V: TRBV7-6
CDR3: CASSREVGRLAGELFF
DNA: TGTGCCAGCAGCCGAGAGGTGGGGCGTCTGGCCGGGGAGCTGTTTTTT

D: NA
J: TRBJ1-2
size: NA
V: TRBV5-6
CDR3: CASSLKGRGLESYGYTF
DNA: TGTGCCAGCAGCCTCAAAGGCCGGGGGCTAGAAAGCTATGGCTACACCTTC

D: NA
J: TRBJ2-3
size: many
V: TRBV7-8
CDR3: CASSDSTPTDTQYF
DNA: TGTGCCAGCAGCGACTCGACCCCCACAGATACGCAGTATTTT

D: NA
J: TRBJ2-5
size: NA
V: TRBV9
CDR3: CASSVGDKETQYF
DNA: TGTGCCAGCAGCGTCGGGGATAAAGAGACCCAGTACTTC

D: TRBD1
J: TRBJ1-5
size: many
V: TRBV12-5
CDR3: CASASGQGGNQPQHF
DNA: TGTGCTAGTGCCTCCGGACAGGGGGGAAATCAGCCCCAGCATTTT

D: NA
J: TRBJ2-5
size: many
V: TRBV20-1
CDR3: CSALTVSHRGETQYF
DNA: TGCAGTGCCCTGACAGTTTCCCATCGCGGGGAGACCCAGTACTTC

D: NA
J: TRBJ1-3
size: many
V: TRBV2
CDR3: CASNQGRGNTIYF
DNA: TGTGCCAGCAATCAGGGGCGCGGAAACACCATATATTTT

D: NA
J: TRBJ1-5
size: few
V: TRBV29-1
CDR3: CSVGGINQPQHF
DNA: TGCAGCGTTGGGGGGATCAATCAGCCCCAGCATTTT

D: NA
J: TRBJ1-4
size: many
V: TRBV9
CDR3: CASSSTLQGSGTNEKLFF
DNA: TGTGCCAGCAGCTCCACCCTACAGGGCTCGGGAACTAATGAAAAACTGTTTTTT

D: NA
J: TRBJ2-5
size: NA
V: TRBV11-2
CDR3: CASSAVGQETQYF
DNA: TGTGCCAGCAGCGCTGTGGGGCAAGAGACCCAGTACTTC

D: NA
J: TRBJ2-7
size: few
V: TRBV20-1
CDR3: CSAAASMRGVSYEQYF
DNA: TGCAGTGCTGCGGCCTCTATGAGGGGCGTATCCTACGAGCAGTACTTC

D: NA
J: TRBJ2-5
size: NA
V: TRBV20-1
CDR3: CSARDFLREQQETQYF
DNA: TGCAGTGCTAGAGATTTTCTCAGGGAGCAACAAGAGACCCAGTACTTC

D: NA
J: TRBJ2-7
size: few
V: TRBV29-1
CDR3: CSVEVPEAYEQYF
DNA: TGCAGCGTTGAAGTGCCAGAAGCCTACGAGCAGTACTTC

D: NA
J: TRBJ2-7
size: few
V: TRBV11-2
CDR3: CASSLAPYEQYF
DNA: TGTGCCAGCAGCTTAGCACCCTACGAGCAGTACTTC

D: TRBD1
J: TRBJ1-2
size: many
V: TRBV29-1
CDR3: CSVAGTGANYGYTF
DNA: TGCAGCGTTGCCGGGACAGGGGCTAACTATGGCTACACCTTC

D: TRBD1
J: TRBJ2-7
size: NA
V: TRBV18
CDR3: CASSLWDRERSSQYF
DNA: TGTGCCAGCTCGCTTTGGGACAGGGAACGTTCGAGTCAGTACTTC

D: NA
J: TRBJ2-7
size: NA
V: TRBV11-2
CDR3: CASSLGGGYEQYF
DNA: TGTGCCAGCAGCTTAGGCGGTGGGTACGAGCAGTACTTC

D: NA
J: TRBJ1-2
size: many
V: TRBV7-2
CDR3: CASSLAGLGNGYTF
DNA: TGTGCCAGCAGCTTAGCGGGGCTAGGGAATGGCTACACCTTC

D: TRBD1
J: TRBJ1-2
size: NA
V: TRBV18
CDR3: CASSTGTGAPGYTF
DNA: TGTGCCAGCTCCACCGGGACAGGGGCGCCCGGCTACACCTTC

D: TRBD1
J: TRBJ1-1
size: NA
V: TRBV3-1
CDR3: CASRHSTGVTAFF
DNA: TGTGCCAGCAGACACTCGACAGGGGTGACGGCTTTCTTT

D: TRBD1
J: TRBJ2-2
size: many
V: TRBV12-3/TRBV12-4
CDR3: CASSSRGQQTGELFF
DNA: TGTGCCAGCAGTTCCCGGGGACAGCAGACCGGGGAGCTGTTTTTT

D: NA
J: TRBJ2-1
size: NA
V: TRBV4-2
CDR3: CASSPGPPVGNEQFF
DNA: TGTGCCAGCAGCCCCGGGCCACCGGTGGGAAATGAGCAGTTCTTC

D: TRBD1
J: TRBJ1-1
size: many
V: TRBV10-2
CDR3: CASSESAGGNTEAFF
DNA: TGCGCCAGCAGTGAGTCGGCAGGGGGGAACACTGAAGCTTTCTTT

D: NA
J: TRBJ2-3
size: once
V: TRBV6-5
CDR3: CASSIGPTDTQYF
DNA: TGTGCCAGCAGTATAGGACCCACAGATACGCAGTATTTT

D: TRBD2
J: TRBJ2-3
size: NA
V: TRBV7-9
CDR3: CASSFVAGGPQDTQYF
DNA: TGTGCCAGCAGCTTTGTGGCGGGGGGGCCTCAAGATACGCAGTATTTT

D: NA
J: TRBJ1-2
size: many
V: TRBV12-3/TRBV12-4
CDR3: CASSFAEGYGYTF
DNA: TGTGCCAGCAGTTTCGCGGAGGGGTATGGCTACACCTTC

D: TRBD2
J: TRBJ2-3
size: many
V: TRBV6-4
CDR3: CASSDRTGGLTDTQYF
DNA: TGTGCCAGCAGTGACCGCACGGGGGGTCTGACAGATACGCAGTATTTT

D: NA
J: TRBJ2-5
size: few
V: TRBV12-3/TRBV12-4
CDR3: CASSPGTHGETQYF
DNA: TGTGCCAGCAGTCCCGGGACGCACGGCGAGACCCAGTACTTC

D: NA
J: TRBJ2-6
size: many
V: TRBV11-2
CDR3: CASSPFRPGRPGANVLTF
DNA: TGTGCCAGCAGCCCCTTCAGGCCAGGGAGACCTGGGGCCAACGTCCTGACTTTC

D: NA
J: TRBJ2-7
size: NA
V: TRBV7-9
CDR3: CASSYPGAYEQYF
DNA: TGTGCCAGCAGCTACCCGGGAGCTTACGAGCAGTACTTC

D: TRBD2
J: TRBJ2-3
size: many
V: TRBV7-2
CDR3: CASSLRGASTDTQYF
DNA: TGTGCCAGCAGCTTGCGGGGGGCTAGCACAGATACGCAGTATTTT

D: NA
J: TRBJ2-7
size: many
V: TRBV28
CDR3: CASTGGGQGRYEQYF
DNA: TGTGCCAGCACTGGTGGTGGGCAGGGTCGATACGAGCAGTACTTC

D: NA
J: TRBJ1-4
size: few
V: TRBV28
CDR3: CASRGNRLANEKLFF
DNA: TGTGCCAGCAGGGGAAACAGGTTGGCTAATGAAAAACTGTTTTTT

D: TRBD2
J: TRBJ2-3
size: few
V: TRBV9
CDR3: CASSSGAGAHTDTQYF
DNA: TGTGCCAGCAGCTCCGGAGCGGGGGCGCACACAGATACGCAGTATTTT

D: TRBD2
J: TRBJ2-5
size: NA
V: TRBV5-1
CDR3: CASSSGLAGGRETQYF
DNA: TGCGCCAGCAGCTCCGGACTAGCGGGGGGTCGGGAGACCCAGTACTTC

D: TRBD2
J: TRBJ2-3
size: NA
V: TRBV6-1
CDR3: CATPLSRAGSTDTQYF
DNA: TGTGCCACCCCACTATCCAGAGCGGGGAGCACAGATACGCAGTATTTT

D: NA
J: TRBJ1-3
size: few
V: TRBV5-6
CDR3: CASSSPGTYSGNTIYF
DNA: TGTGCCAGCAGCTCTCCCGGGACCTACTCTGGAAACACCATATATTTT

D: NA
J: TRBJ2-7
size: few
V: TRBV5-5
CDR3: CASSFGPRDEQYF
DNA: TGTGCCAGCAGTTTTGGGCCCAGGGACGAGCAGTACTTC

D: NA
J: TRBJ2-7
size: many
V: TRBV11-2
CDR3: CASSLVPLGPTYEQYF
DNA: TGTGCCAGCAGCTTAGTTCCACTGGGGCCGACCTACGAGCAGTACTTC